The 23 T cell receptor beta chains below all came from one sample that was sequenced in a study of blood T cells in healthy people across ages. With a J-beta primer mix and a sample-barcoded 5' primer, a second PCR ran 7 to 11 cycles. TCRdb re-derived calls from the 5' RACE reads in MiXCR, one entry per CDR3 protein. The sample has over a million distinct CDR3 sequences, 40% to 45% seen once. The sample taken for sequencing was blood. These receptors all stem from a woman between 55 and 75 years old in good health.

This clonotype was seen only a few times. The chain recombines TRBV27 with TRBJ2-7; D is possibly TRBD1 (6 bases). This CDR3 has 15 residues. V lost 5 bases to trimming and J lost 0 bases, with 14 bases between them. CDR1 and CDR2 (germline): MNHEY, SMNVEV (reference sequence). CDR3 sequence reads: CASSPIQGSSYEQYF. The CDR3 DNA sequence: TGTGCCAGCAGTCCTATCCAGGGGAGCTCCTACGAGCAGTACTTC.

This clonotype was detected a few times. The chain uses TRBV12-3 or TRBV12-4 and TRBJ2-3; D perhaps matches TRBD1 (5 bases). The CDR3 totals 15 residues. The germline V and J ends were trimmed by 6 bases and 4 bases, with 17 bases remaining between them. The CDR3 DNA follows: TGTGCCAGCAGCCTTATGGCAGGGTTCTCAGATACGCAGTATTTT. As protein: CASSLMAGFSDTQYF.

This chain connects TRBV14 to TRBJ1-2; D gene ambiguous. V was pared by 4 bases and J by 8 bases, with 14 bases between. Per germline, CDR1 SGHDN and CDR2 FVKESK. There are 13 residues in the CDR3. CDR3 protein: CASSRGQWVGYTF. CDR3 DNA sequence: TGTGCCAGCAGCCGCGGTCAGTGGGTCGGCTACACCTTC.

The V call is TRBV27, the J call TRBJ2-5; the D gene is possibly TRBD1 (6 bases). Judging by the DNA end, TRBJ2-7 fits better; the J call may be wrong. Per germline, CDR1 MNHEY and CDR2 SMNVEV (reference sequence). The CDR3 is made up of 15 amino acids. The CDR3 loop reads CASRLAAQGWNEQYF. CDR3 in DNA: TGTGCCAGCAGGCTTGCAGCACAGGGTTGGAACGAGCAGTACTTC.

Turning to this clonotype: One base away lies a much larger clone, so this may be a sequencing read error. The V call is TRBV7-9, the J call TRBJ2-7, with D maybe TRBD2 (6 bases). The germline V gene has CDR1 SEHNR and CDR2 FQNEAQ (reference sequence). There are 12 residues in the CDR3. This chain's CDR3 is CACSFGEEGGYF. DNA for the CDR3: TGTGCCTGCAGCTTTGGAGAAGAGGGAGGGTACTTC.

The rearrangement joins TRBV6-5 to TRBJ2-3, with D perhaps matching TRBD2 (6 bases). V lost 5 bases and J 9 bases, leaving 18 bases between the germline ends. Germline V lookup: CDR1 MNHEY, CDR2 SVGAGI. This CDR3 is built from 14 residues. DNA for the CDR3: TGTGCCAGCAGTCCAACGGGGCGCGCGGGAACGCAGTATTTT. This codes for CASSPTGRAGTQYF.

The rearrangement links TRBV11-2 to TRBJ2-5; 10 bases line up with TRBD1. The J call may be in error: the DNA end matches TRBJ2-7 better. The CDR3 covers 15 residues. Germline V gives CDR1 SGHAT, CDR2 FQNNGV. The CDR3 region has the DNA TGTGCCAGCAGCTGGGCCGGGACAGGGGTCTACGAGCAGTACTTC. Translating it yields CASSWAGTGVYEQYF.

This clonotype occurred many times. V is TRBV7-3 and J is TRBJ2-5; a possible D gene is TRBD2 (6 bases). The germline CDR1 and CDR2 sequences are SGHTA and FQGTGA. CDR3 length: 16 residues. V lost 0 bases to trimming and J lost 4 bases, with 15 bases between them. The CDR3 loop is CASSLTGGARGETQYF. In nucleotides, the CDR3 is TGTGCCAGCAGCTTAACTGGAGGGGCTAGAGGAGAGACCCAGTACTTC. Full variable domain (outside the CDR3, taken from reference TRBV7-3 and TRBJ2-5): GAGVSQTPSNKVTEKGKYVELRCDPISGHTALYWYRQSLGQGPEFLIYFQGTGAADDSGLPNDRFFAVRPEGSVSTLKIQRTERGDSAVYLCASSLTGGARGETQYFGPGTRLLVL.

The chain has TRBV20-1 and TRBJ2-5, with D hard to call. V lost 1 base to trimming and J lost 0 bases, with 6 bases between them. The length of the CDR3 is 13 residues. Germline V gives CDR1 DFQATT, CDR2 SNEGSKA (reference sequence). The CDR3 reads CSARVPYQETQYF. CDR3 DNA: TGCAGTGCTAGAGTACCGTACCAAGAGACCCAGTACTTC.

V gene TRBV5-1 combines with J gene TRBJ2-1; a possible D gene is TRBD2 (6 bases). Germline assignment: CDR1 SGHRS and CDR2 YFSETQ. The CDR3 length is 16 residues. The V end was cut by 5 bases, the J end by 8 bases, with 23 bases between. The CDR3 region is CASRISGTPGGDEQFF. CDR3 DNA sequence: TGCGCCAGCAGGATCTCCGGGACTCCCGGCGGAGATGAGCAGTTCTTC.

This chain connects TRBV2 to TRBJ2-7; 7 bases map to TRBD2. Losses at the gene ends were 7 bases for V and 6 bases for J; bases not matched to a gene: 6. The CDR3 consists of 12 residues. The germline V gene encodes CDR1 SNHLY and CDR2 FYNNEI. The CDR3 reads CASKGGSGEQYF. CDR3 nucleotide sequence: TGTGCCAGCAAGGGCGGGAGCGGCGAGCAGTACTTC.

V and J are TRBV10-3 and TRBJ2-7; a weak D match, TRBD2 (5 bases). The CDR3 is made up of 13 amino acids. Germline CDR1 reads ENHRY; CDR2 reads SYGVKD. V lost 11 bases and J lost 3, with 17 bases in between. For the CDR3, the DNA is TGTGCCTCCGGGGTACAGAAGGGCTACGAGCAGTACTTC. It codes for CASGVQKGYEQYF.

This clonotype was counted between two and nine times. The V and J genes are TRBV6-5 and TRBJ2-3; 8 bases are a match to TRBD2. The V gene's germline CDR1 is MNHEY and CDR2 SVGAGI. V was pared by 2 bases and J by 6 bases, with 10 bases of the junction left unmatched. This CDR3 region has 16 residues. CDR3: CASSYGLATEADTQYF. In DNA, the CDR3 is TGTGCCAGCAGTTACGGACTAGCAACGGAAGCGGATACGCAGTATTTT.

The chain uses TRBV5-6 and TRBJ2-7; D possibly corresponds to TRBD2 (7 bases). The J call may be wrong; the DNA end is better matched by TRBJ2-4. Germline CDR1 SGHDT, CDR2 YYEEEE. This CDR3 region has 16 residues. The CDR3 bases are TGTGCCAGCAGCTTTGCGGGGGCTGGAGCCAAAAACATTCAGTACTTC. Protein: CASSFAGAGAKNIQYF.

This clonotype has only a few counts. The chain is built from TRBV20-1 and TRBJ2-1; weak D call: TRBD1 (5 bases). Germline V gene sequence: CDR1 DFQATT, CDR2 SNEGSKA (reference sequence). The CDR3 runs 15 residues. Between the trimmed V and J ends, which lost 3 bases and 2 bases, there was a span of 14 bases. The CDR3 sequence: CSASRATRPYNEQFF. The DNA of the CDR3 is TGCAGTGCTAGCAGGGCGACCAGACCCTACAATGAGCAGTTCTTC.

This clonotype has a handful of counts. The chain couples TRBV12-3 or TRBV12-4 to TRBJ2-7; tentatively, D is TRBD1 (5 bases). Deletions cut 3 bases from V and 2 bases from J, with 14 bases between. The CDR3 contains 15 residues. The CDR3 region is CASSFRVDRPYEQYF. The CDR3 nucleotides read TGTGCCAGCAGTTTTAGAGTCGACAGACCCTACGAGCAGTACTTC.

The V call is TRBV2, the J call TRBJ2-7; TRBD1 aligns across 9 bases. The CDR3 runs 14 residues. Germline loops: CDR1 SNHLY, CDR2 FYNNEI. The trim removed 3 bases at V and 6 bases at J, leaving 6 bases unmatched. The CDR3 DNA is TGTGCCAGCAGTGAGGTACAGGGGGCTGGCGAGCAGTACTTC. The encoded protein is CASSEVQGAGEQYF.

The chain links TRBV6-2 or TRBV6-3 to TRBJ2-5; D unclear. Germline lookup yields CDR1 MNHEY and CDR2 SVGEGT. CDR3 length: 14 amino acids. V gave up 2 bases and J gave up 5 bases, with 12 bases separating them. The CDR3 DNA is TGTGCCAGCAGTTACCGCCTCTCACGGGAGACCCAGTACTTC. Amino acids: CASSYRLSRETQYF.

With respect to this clonotype: A much larger clone lies one base from this, so it may be a read error. V usage is TRBV28 and J usage is TRBJ1-4; no reliable D call. CDR1 is MDHEN, CDR2 SYDVKM, per germline. The V end was cut by 5 bases, the J end by 7 bases, with 11 bases between. This CDR3 is 13 amino acids long. The CDR3 nucleotides read TGTGCCAGCAGTGATACGGTGTCTGAAAAACTGTTTTTT. It codes for CASSDTVSEKLFF.

The rearrangement joins TRBV2 to TRBJ1-5; TRBD1 aligns across 9 bases. Germline V gene lookup returns CDR1 SNHLY and CDR2 FYNNEI. CDR3 size: 13 residues. V dropped 6 bases and J dropped 7; count of bases not matched to a gene: 4. CDR3 residues: CASRQGAGQPQHF. Here the CDR3 DNA reads TGTGCCAGCAGACAGGGGGCAGGACAGCCCCAGCATTTT.

This clonotype was detected a few times. The J gene is TRBJ2-7, the V gene TRBV20-1; a weak D match, TRBD1 (6 bases). The ends were cut back, 2 bases at V and 3 bases at J, with 17 bases in the middle. The CDR3 sequence is 15 residues long. In germline, CDR1 is DFQATT, CDR2 SNEGSKA (reference sequence). CDR3 protein: CSARSARVGGYEQYF. The CDR3 DNA sequence: TGCAGTGCTAGATCGGCTCGGGTAGGGGGCTACGAGCAGTACTTC.

This clonotype was seen just once. A read error may be the cause here, since a much bigger clone is one base away. The chain couples TRBV21-1 to TRBJ1-2; TRBD1, as called in the table, went unchecked against the DNA. TRBV21-1 counts as a pseudogene. The CDR3 contains 19 residues. The CDR3 DNA follows: TGTGCCCGCAGCTCTTGCCCGGGACAGAGGAAGGCATGGCTCTATGGCTACACCTTC. This codes for CARSSCPGQRKAWLYGYTF.

Points on this clonotype: One junction end disagrees with the germline gene, perhaps due to a read error. The chain couples TRBV12-3 or TRBV12-4 to TRBJ2-1, with D unclear. The CDR3 loop spans 14 amino acids. The CDR3 sequence is CVSSLGLNRIRQFF. DNA for the CDR3: TGTGTCAGCAGTTTGGGCCTTAACAGAATAAGGCAGTTCTTC.